Listed here are 21 T cell receptor beta chains from one sample, sequenced in a study of blood T cell repertoires in COVID-19. Method: immunoSEQ multiplex PCR; TCRdb's copy keeps in-frame clones and lacks some. The top ten clones hold approximately 4.3% of a sample with around 450,000 clones, approximately 90% of them seen once. The sample taken for sequencing was peripheral blood. All receptors derive from a woman aged 25 to 39 with acute or convalescent COVID-19.

A single count supports this clone. The chain employs TRBV20-1 and TRBJ2-7; possibly TRBD1 for D (6 bases). CDR3 length: 13 amino acids. Germline V CDR1 and CDR2: DFQATT, SNEGSKA (reference sequence). Between the trimmed V and J ends, which lost 3 bases and 4 bases, there was a span of 13 bases. In DNA, the CDR3 is TGCAGTGCTAGTTTCGTCAGGGGTTACGAGCAGTACTTC. Amino acids: CSASFVRGYEQYF.

The DNA of the CDR3 is TGTGCCAACCAGCGGGCCGGGACAGATACGCAGTATTTT. Amino acids: CANQRAGTDTQYF. The V call is TRBV28, the J call TRBJ2-3, with D maybe TRBD2 (6 bases). V was pared by 10 bases and J by 3 bases, with 14 bases between. CDR3 length: 13 residues. Germline V gene sequence: CDR1 MDHEN, CDR2 SYDVKM.

The chain uses TRBV7-3 and TRBJ2-3; 14 bases match TRBD2. V was pared by 2 bases and J by 2 bases, with 9 bases of the junction left unmatched. The CDR3 spans 19 residues. The germline CDR1 and CDR2 sequences are SGHTA and FQGTGA. CDR3 amino acids: CASSLQPMTSGGVTDTQYF. The DNA for the CDR3 is TGTGCCAGCAGCTTACAACCAATGACTAGCGGGGGGGTCACAGATACGCAGTATTTT.

In its sample, this clone was seen once. The rearrangement uses TRBV2 and TRBJ1-6; D not resolved. The germline CDR1 and CDR2 sequences are SNHLY and FYNNEI. This CDR3 comprises 17 residues. The germline V and J ends were trimmed by 3 bases and 2 bases, with 14 bases remaining between them. CDR3 amino acids: CASSETGFITYNSPLHF. The DNA of the CDR3 is TGTGCCAGCAGTGAGACGGGGTTTATAACCTATAATTCACCCCTCCACTTT.

This chain links TRBV12-5 with TRBJ2-1; 9 nucleotides line up with TRBD2. This CDR3 region has 17 residues. Germline lookup yields CDR1 LGHNT and CDR2 FRNRAP. V lost 5 bases and J lost 5; bases outside the gene matches: 13. The CDR3 spells CASGIGGSGGKNNEQFF. CDR3 sequence (DNA): TGTGCTAGTGGTATTGGGGGGAGCGGGGGGAAGAACAATGAGCAGTTCTTC.

This chain joins TRBV28 and TRBJ1-2, with TRBD1 matching over 10 bases. This CDR3 is built from 17 residues. Germline CDR1 and CDR2: MDHEN and SYDVKM. Unmatched junction bases numbered 11, after V lost 6 bases and J lost 1 base. As DNA, the CDR3 is TGTGCCAGCAGGCCCCCGGGACAGGGGCCGAGTAACTATGGCTACACCTTC. Protein: CASRPPGQGPSNYGYTF.

This chain links TRBV24-1 with TRBJ1-2; TRBD1 is a possible D gene (5 bases). From germline, CDR1 is KGHDR and CDR2 SFDVKD. The CDR3 spans 14 residues. Trimming stripped 2 bases from V and 6 bases from J, with 12 bases between. The CDR3 nucleotides are TGTGCCACCAGTGATTCATGGGTAGGGGATGGCTACACCTTC. The encoded protein is CATSDSWVGDGYTF.

V is TRBV2 and J is TRBJ2-7; TRBD1 matches at 9 bases. The germline gives CDR1 SNHLY, CDR2 FYNNEI. Trimming at V came to 8 bases and at J to 0 bases, leaving 11 bases not matched to a gene. CDR3 length equals 16 residues. CDR3 in DNA: TGTGCCAGCCTCGAAATCCAGGACAGGGGCTCCTACGAGCAGTACTTC. Translating gives CASLEIQDRGSYEQYF.

The rearrangement uses TRBV2 and TRBJ2-7; 7 bases map to TRBD1. This CDR3 region has 13 residues. Per the germline V gene, CDR1 is SNHLY and CDR2 is FYNNEI. V trimming: 8 bases; J trimming: 7 bases; junction bases outside the gene matches: 11. The CDR3 sequence is CASDIQGKHEQYF. Here the CDR3 DNA reads TGTGCCAGCGATATACAGGGGAAACATGAGCAGTACTTC.

This chain uses TRBV5-4 with TRBJ2-1, with 9 bases fitting TRBD2. J lost 7 bases, V lost 3 bases, and 11 bases had no gene match. This CDR3 spans 16 amino acids. Germline V gene lookup returns CDR1 SGHNT and CDR2 YYREEE (reference sequence). The CDR3 loop reads CASSWGLAGGLNEQFF. For the CDR3, the DNA is TGTGCCAGCAGCTGGGGACTGGCGGGGGGGCTGAATGAGCAGTTCTTC. Complete variable domain (other parts from reference TRBV5-4 and TRBJ2-1): ETGVTQSPTHLIKTRGQQVTLRCSSQSGHNTVSWYQQALGQGPQFIFQYYREEENGRGNFPPRFSGLQFPNYSSELNVNALELDDSALYLCASSWGLAGGLNEQFFGPGTRLTVL.

V gene TRBV30 combines with J gene TRBJ2-2, with D maybe TRBD1 (6 bases). Trimming left V 3 bases short and J 0 bases short, with 11 bases between. The CDR3 runs to 15 residues. CDR1 and CDR2 (germline): GTSNPN, SVGIG (reference sequence). The CDR3 region has the DNA TGTGCCTGGAGGACCGGACAGACGAACACCGGGGAGCTGTTTTTT. Translation: CAWRTGQTNTGELFF.

The chain employs TRBV2 and TRBJ1-5; TRBD1 matches 10 bases. The V gene end was trimmed by 7 bases and the J gene end by 7 bases; junction bases not matched to a gene: 10. Germline assignment: CDR1 SNHLY and CDR2 FYNNEI. This CDR3 is built from 15 residues. The CDR3 loop reads CASTSTGTGDQPQHF. The DNA for the CDR3 is TGTGCCAGCACCTCAACAGGGACAGGGGACCAGCCCCAGCATTTT.

V and J are TRBV7-9 and TRBJ1-5; 7 positions agree with TRBD1. Trimming at V came to 4 bases and at J to 5 bases, leaving 5 bases not matched to a gene. The CDR3 is 14 residues long. Germline V gene lookup returns CDR1 SEHNR and CDR2 FQNEAQ (reference sequence). Here the CDR3 reads CASSYGQGDQPQHF. The DNA of the CDR3 is TGTGCCAGCAGCTATGGGCAGGGGGATCAGCCCCAGCATTTT.

On this clone itself: Given a much more abundant clone one base away, this may be a read error. Distinct nucleotide sequences in the sample also encode this CDR3. This chain joins TRBV7-9 and TRBJ1-1, with a tentative D call TRBD1 (5 bases). V was pared by 4 bases and J by 3 bases, with 9 bases between. Germline CDR1 is SEHNR and CDR2 is FQNEAQ (reference sequence). The CDR3 has 13 residues. CDR3 loop: CASSSGQHTEAFF. CDR3 nucleotides: TGTGCCAGCAGCTCAGGGCAGCACACTGAAGCTTTCTTT.

The chain couples TRBV5-1 to TRBJ2-3; tentative D call: TRBD2 (6 bases). The CDR3 length is 15 residues. Deletions cut 2 bases from V and 0 bases from J, with 10 bases between. Germline lookup yields CDR1 SGHRS and CDR2 YFSETQ. The CDR3 bases are TGCGCCAGCAGCTTCGGGGGACGGAGCACAGATACGCAGTATTTT. This encodes CASSFGGRSTDTQYF.

The chain couples TRBV5-6 to TRBJ2-7, with D uncertain. Germline values: CDR1 SGHDT, CDR2 YYEEEE. Trimming removed 0 bases from V and 3 bases from J, with 7 bases in between. The CDR3 runs to 13 residues. The CDR3 is CASSLGQDYEQYF. The CDR3 nucleotides are TGTGCCAGCAGCTTGGGTCAGGACTACGAGCAGTACTTC.

The chain has TRBV7-2 and TRBJ2-3; no clear D. Germline V CDR1 and CDR2: SGHTA, FQGNSA. V was pared by 6 bases and J by 8 bases, with 12 bases between. The CDR3 covers 12 residues. The CDR3 DNA reads TGTGCCAGCAGGTACGCGGCGGCTACGCAGTATTTT. This encodes CASRYAAATQYF.

The V and J genes are TRBV19 and TRBJ1-4, with 7 bases identical to TRBD1. CDR3 length: 17 amino acids. Per the germline V gene, CDR1 is LNHDA and CDR2 is SQIVND (reference sequence). Losses at the gene ends were 7 bases for V and 6 bases for J; bases not matched to a gene: 17. The CDR3 sequence: CASTPAGRQGKDEKLFF. The CDR3 DNA sequence: TGTGCCAGTACCCCGGCGGGCCGACAGGGAAAGGATGAAAAACTGTTTTTT. Full variable domain (remainder filled in from reference TRBV19 and TRBJ1-4): DGGITQSPKYLFRKEGQNVTLSCEQNLNHDAMYWYRQDPGQGLRLIYYSQIVNDFQKGDIAEGYSVSREKKESFPLTVTSAQKNPTAFYLCASTPAGRQGKDEKLFFGSGTQLSVL.

The chain carries TRBV7-2 and TRBJ2-1; the D gene is possibly TRBD2 (6 bases). This CDR3 has 16 residues. The germline V and J ends were trimmed by 5 bases and 2 bases, with 16 bases remaining between them. The germline gives CDR1 SGHTA, CDR2 FQGNSA. CDR3 in DNA: TGTGCCAGCAGCATAAATAGCGGAGAAGCCTACAATGAGCAGTTCTTC. It is translated as CASSINSGEAYNEQFF.

This chain connects TRBV10-3 to TRBJ2-7; TRBD1 matches 8 bases. J was trimmed by 2 bases and V by 0 bases; bases with no gene match: 6. The germline CDR1 and CDR2 sequences are ENHRY and SYGVKD. The CDR3 consists of 16 residues. The CDR3 is CAISESRTGSAYEQYF. Here the CDR3 DNA reads TGTGCCATCAGTGAGTCCCGGACAGGGAGTGCCTACGAGCAGTACTTC.

The chain joins TRBV2 to TRBJ2-5; TRBD1 might be the D (6 bases). Trimming pared 2 bases from V and 5 bases from J, leaving 12 bases between. The CDR3 sequence is 14 residues long. The germline V gene encodes CDR1 SNHLY and CDR2 FYNNEI. In DNA, the CDR3 is TGTGCCAGCAGTGAACCGGACAGTTGGGAGACCCAGTACTTC. Encoded protein: CASSEPDSWETQYF. Combining the CDR3 with reference TRBV2 and TRBJ2-5 gives the whole variable domain EPEVTQTPSHQVTQMGQEVILRCVPISNHLYFYWYRQILGQKVEFLVSFYNNEISEKSEIFDDQFSVERPDGSNFTLKIRSTKLEDSAMYFCASSEPDSWETQYFGPGTRLLVL.